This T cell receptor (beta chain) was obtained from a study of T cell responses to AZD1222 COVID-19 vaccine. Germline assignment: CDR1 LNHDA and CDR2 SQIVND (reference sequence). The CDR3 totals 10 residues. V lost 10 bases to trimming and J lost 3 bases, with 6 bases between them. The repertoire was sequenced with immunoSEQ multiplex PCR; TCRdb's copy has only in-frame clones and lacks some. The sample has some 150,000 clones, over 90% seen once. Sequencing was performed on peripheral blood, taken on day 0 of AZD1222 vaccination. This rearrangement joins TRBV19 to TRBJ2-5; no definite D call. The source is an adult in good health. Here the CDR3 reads CATLEETQYF. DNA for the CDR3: TGTGCCACCCTAGAAGAGACCCAGTACTTC.